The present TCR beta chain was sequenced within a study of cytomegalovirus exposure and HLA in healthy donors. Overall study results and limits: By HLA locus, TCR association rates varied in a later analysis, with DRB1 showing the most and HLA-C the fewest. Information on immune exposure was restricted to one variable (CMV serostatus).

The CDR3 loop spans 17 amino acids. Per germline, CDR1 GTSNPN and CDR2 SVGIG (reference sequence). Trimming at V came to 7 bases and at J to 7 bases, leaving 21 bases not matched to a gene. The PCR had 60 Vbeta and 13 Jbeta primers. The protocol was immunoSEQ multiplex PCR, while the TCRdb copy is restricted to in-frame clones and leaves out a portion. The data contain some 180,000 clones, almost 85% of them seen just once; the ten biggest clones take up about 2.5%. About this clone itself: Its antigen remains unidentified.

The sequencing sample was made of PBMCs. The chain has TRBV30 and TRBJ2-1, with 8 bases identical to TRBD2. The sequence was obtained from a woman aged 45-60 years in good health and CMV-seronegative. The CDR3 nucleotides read TGTGCCTCTCTGGATAATAAGAGCGGGAGACTACTAAATGAGCAGTTCTTC. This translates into CASLDNKSGRLLNEQFF.